These T cell receptor beta chains were read from a single sample in a study of OX40 agonist ivuxolimab in advanced cancers. The table came from immunoSEQ multiplex PCR; TCRdb's copy has only in-frame clones and leaves some out. The sample records tens of thousands of clones, roughly nine tenths being singletons. The sequenced sample was CD4+ or CD8+ T cells sorted from blood, obtained in a trial of the OX40 agonist ivuxolimab. These receptor sequences come from an adult with an advanced solid tumor such as melanoma, head and neck, liver or kidney cancer. Both conserved end residues are part of each CDR3. The D gene is left open where the match is weak. Only part of the rows carry a size: once, few, many, or a class if the clone is expanded.

d_gene	j_gene	len	v_gene	abundance	CDR3nt	CDR3aa
-	TRBJ1-2	15	TRBV27	few	TGTGCCAGCAGTTTATCTAGTTCGGGGGCAGGCGGCTACACCTTC	CASSLSSSGAGGYTF
TRBD2	TRBJ2-5	15	TRBV10-3	-	TGTGCCACGGGGACTAGCGGGAGGGCCAGTGAGACCCAGTACTTC	CATGTSGRASETQYF
-	TRBJ2-1	17	TRBV5-1	-	TGCGCCAGCAGCTCGGGACTCCGGCGGGGCGCCTCCAATGAGCAGTTCTTC	CASSSGLRRGASNEQFF
TRBD1	TRBJ1-2	12	TRBV7-9	-	TGTGCCAGCGATCGACAGGGCTATGGCTACACCTTC	CASDRQGYGYTF
TRBD1	TRBJ1-4	15	TRBV5-4	-	TGTGCCAGCAGCTTAAGCCGGGACAGGTCTGAAAAACTGTTTTTT	CASSLSRDRSEKLFF
TRBD1	TRBJ2-5	14	TRBV11-2	-	TGTGCCAGCAGCCGCAGGGGGCTGGAAGAGACCCAGTACTTC	CASSRRGLEETQYF
TRBD2	TRBJ2-3	14	TRBV6-4	few	TGTGCCAGCAGAGTCGGACTAGATACAGATACGCAGTATTTT	CASRVGLDTDTQYF
TRBD1	TRBJ2-7	15	TRBV7-2	once	TGTGCCAGCAGCAACCGGGACAGGTTATCCTACGAGCAGTACTTC	CASSNRDRLSYEQYF
TRBD1	TRBJ2-7	14	TRBV28	-	TGTGCCAGCATGGACGGGACAGGGGTTTACGAGCAGTACTTC	CASMDGTGVYEQYF
-	TRBJ2-3	15	TRBV7-9	-	TGTGCCAGCAGCTTAATGCCGGGTAGCACAGATACGCAGTATTTT	CASSLMPGSTDTQYF
-	TRBJ2-3	15	TRBV19	-	TGTGCCAGTACGGTAGAGGTGCCCGCGACAGATACGCAGTATTTT	CASTVEVPATDTQYF